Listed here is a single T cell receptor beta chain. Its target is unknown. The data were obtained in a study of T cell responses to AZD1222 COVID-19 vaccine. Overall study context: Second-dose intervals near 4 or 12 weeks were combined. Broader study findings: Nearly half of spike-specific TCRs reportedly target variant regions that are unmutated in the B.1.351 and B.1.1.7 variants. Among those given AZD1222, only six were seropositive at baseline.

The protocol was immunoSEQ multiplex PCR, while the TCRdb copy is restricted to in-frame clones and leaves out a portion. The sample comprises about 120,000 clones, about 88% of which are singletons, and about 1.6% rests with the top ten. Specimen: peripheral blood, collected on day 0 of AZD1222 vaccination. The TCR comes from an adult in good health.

The CDR3, as DNA: TGCGCCAGCAGCTTGGACAGGGAGGAAGGAAAACTGTTTTTT. Translated: CASSLDREEGKLFF. The gene calls are TRBV5-1 and TRBJ1-4, with D possibly matching TRBD1 (6 bases). The CDR3 is 14 amino acids. Germline V lookup: CDR1 SGHRS, CDR2 YFSETQ. Trimming took 0 bases from V and 10 from J, leaving 13 bases between them.